This T cell receptor beta chain was found in a study of T cells in Graves' hyperthyroidism and ophthalmopathy. This clonotype is classed as medium-sized (0.01 to 0.1%). Amplified regions were TCR beta CDR3 sequences from RNA transcripts. HTBI primers were employed in a first-round RT-PCR of the TCR CDR3. TCRdb itself ran the multiplex PCR reads through MiXCR, one entry per CDR3 protein. Found here are about 400,000 distinct CDR3 sequences, less than 20% of them singletons; the top ten hold 25% to 35%. Germline V lookup: CDR1 SNHLY, CDR2 FYNNEI. The ends were cut back, 4 bases at V and 7 bases at J, with 10 bases in the middle. The CDR3 runs 13 residues.

The chain employs TRBV2 and TRBJ2-2, with D unclear. The source material was blood. The TCR comes from a woman between 18 and 29 years old with Graves' hyperthyroidism that later progressed to Graves' ophthalmopathy. This CDR3 is CASSAGRRGELFF. The CDR3 region has the DNA TGTGCCAGCAGTGCCGGACGTCGCGGGGAGCTGTTTTTT. Filled out from reference TRBV2 and TRBJ2-2, the complete variable domain reads EPEVTQTPSHQVTQMGQEVILRCVPISNHLYFYWYRQILGQKVEFLVSFYNNEISEKSEIFDDQFSVERPDGSNFTLKIRSTKLEDSAMYFCASSAGRRGELFFGEGSRLTVL.